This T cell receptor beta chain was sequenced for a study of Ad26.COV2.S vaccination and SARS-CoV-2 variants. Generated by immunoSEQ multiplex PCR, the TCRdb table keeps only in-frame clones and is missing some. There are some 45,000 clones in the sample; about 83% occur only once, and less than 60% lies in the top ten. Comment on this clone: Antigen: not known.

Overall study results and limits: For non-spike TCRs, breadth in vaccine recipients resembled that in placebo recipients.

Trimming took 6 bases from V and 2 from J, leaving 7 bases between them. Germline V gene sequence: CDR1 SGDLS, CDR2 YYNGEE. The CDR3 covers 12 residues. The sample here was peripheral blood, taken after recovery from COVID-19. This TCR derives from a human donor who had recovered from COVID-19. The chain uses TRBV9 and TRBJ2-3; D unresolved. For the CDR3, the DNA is TGTGCCAGCAATAAGGTCACAGATACGCAGTATTTT. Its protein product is CASNKVTDTQYF.